This TCR beta chain was sequenced in a study of T cells in Graves' hyperthyroidism and ophthalmopathy. Study-level findings and limits: Onset of ophthalmopathy came a median roughly 6.9 months after the model predicted it.

The investigators amplified TCR beta CDR3 regions from RNA transcripts. First-round RT-PCR with HTBI primers amplified the TCR CDR3 region. A single record per CDR3 protein comes from TCRdb applying MiXCR to the multiplex PCR reads. The sample contains around 250,000 distinct CDR3 sequences, approximately 16% of which appear only once. Germline V CDR1 and CDR2: SNHLY, FYNNEI. V lost 3 bases to trimming and J lost 2 bases, with 10 bases between them. The CDR3 is 14 residues long. From more than 9.5 ml of fresh peripheral blood, PBMCs were isolated. Ten or more counts support this clonotype. The antigen remains undetermined.

The J gene is TRBJ1-2, the V gene TRBV2; D not certain. What was sequenced was blood. The clonotype comes from a young woman with Graves' ophthalmopathy. The CDR3 reads CASSEQVNNYGYTF. The CDR3 DNA reads as TGTGCCAGCAGTGAGCAGGTGAACAACTATGGCTACACCTTC.